The entry that follows covers one T cell receptor (beta chain) sequence. Under the authors' procedure: Nucleated cell counts were estimated from reference gene primer amplification. Profiling relied on immunoSEQ multiplex PCR, and the TCRdb table lists in-frame clones only, not all of them. V and J calls and clone size are those listed in that table; D and trimming were worked out from the DNA. This sample has hundreds of thousands of clones, with around four fifths found just once. This specimen comes from a study of blood T cell repertoires in COVID-19. Sequencing input: peripheral blood. The receptor was derived from a woman between 35 and 50 years old with active or convalescent COVID-19.

CDR3 DNA: TGTGCCAGCAGCACCACCTCTCGGTTTGAGCAGTTCTTC. Translation: CASSTTSRFEQFF. The chain combines TRBV27 with TRBJ2-1; no clear D gene. V was trimmed by 6 bases and J by 9 bases, leaving 15 bases between them. CDR1 and CDR2 (germline): MNHEY, SMNVEV (reference sequence). The CDR3 extends over 13 amino acids.